Here is one T cell receptor beta chain with its context. The sample comes from a study of shared clonotypes between healthy human individuals. In the study's own analysis: ImmunoSEQ only sent back junction sequences with no quality scores, so filtering was done differently. The table came from immunoSEQ multiplex PCR; TCRdb's copy has only in-frame clones and leaves some out. From that table come the V and J calls and clone size; the DNA was used to work out D and trimming. Of about 1 million clones in the sample, under 80% are singletons; the top ten hold approximately 1.5%. This CDR3 is 14 amino acids long. The V gene's germline CDR1 is SGHRS and CDR2 YFSETQ. The junction had 3 bases not matched to a gene; V was cut back by 3 bases and J by 7 bases.

This clonotype was obtained from a man between 18 and 29 years old in good health. This chain connects TRBV5-1 to TRBJ1-6; 8 nucleotides line up with TRBD1. The sample was memory CD4+ T cells sorted from blood. Subset specified: CD45RA-negative fraction. The CDR3 is CASSSTGGNSPLHF. CDR3 nucleotides: TGCGCCAGCAGCTCAACAGGGGGAAATTCACCCCTCCACTTT.